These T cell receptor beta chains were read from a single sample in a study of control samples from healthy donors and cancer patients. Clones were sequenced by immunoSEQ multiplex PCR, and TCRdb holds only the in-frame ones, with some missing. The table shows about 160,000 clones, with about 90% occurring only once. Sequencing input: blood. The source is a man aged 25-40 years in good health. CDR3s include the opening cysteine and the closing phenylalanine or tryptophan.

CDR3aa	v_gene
CASRPGRRVPKTPLHF	TRBV12-2
CASSQWVTGGSYNEQFF	TRBV3-1/TRBV3-2
CASSLAVANYGYTF	TRBV7-9
CASTEWGAAFGYTF	TRBV6-5
CASSPTGNQPQHF	TRBV7-9
CASTSGQGAYGYTF	TRBV5-1
CASSPGTTNTEAFF	TRBV27
CASSPRGTEAFF	TRBV4-2
CASSLARAEQPQHF	TRBV19
CASSPGTVTYEQYF	TRBV7-8
CAWSPQRKETEQYF	TRBV30
CASSFVGRGNEQFF	TRBV28
CASSVVAGGGYDTQYF	TRBV9
CATSKDSAAGANVLTF	TRBV15
CASSQDLGISGTSAYNEQFF	TRBV4-2
CASSLENYGYTF	TRBV2
CASSLPLTGRNTEAFF	TRBV5-6
CASSLQGSYGYTF	TRBV5-4
CASKDPVYYGYTF	TRBV6-5
CASSPSTGPNSPLHF	TRBV7-2
CAVLTGLSTDTQYF	TRBV2
CASSGHLARGTDTQYF	TRBV2
CATSRDSGVAETQYF	TRBV15
CASSDSLNTEAFF	TRBV2
CASSFIPTEVGELFF	TRBV2
CASSLHRGRVDRTRGATEAFF	TRBV6-2/TRBV6-3
CASSYGLRSNYGYTF	TRBV6-2/TRBV6-3
CASSGNRGLGNTEAFF	TRBV19
CSVGLAGGAGLSEQYF	TRBV29-1
CASSVGTLQENSPLHF	TRBV9
CASSQESSTDTQYF	TRBV5-1
CASSEEGQVRTGELFF	TRBV2
CASSLMLAGAYNEQFF	TRBV5-6
CASSYSLLGTEAFF	TRBV6-5
CASSFGGELFF	TRBV28
CATKPGGGTDTQYF	TRBV19
CASARLSSYNEQFF	TRBV28
CASSLTGGNYGYTF	TRBV5-8
CASSRDLLSSYNEQFF	TRBV4-2
CASRVGAGPEAFF	TRBV6-5
CASSAPTFQGGNQPQHF	TRBV19
CASSRKGGFEQYF	TRBV4-2